Reported below is one T cell receptor (beta chain). Its matching antigen is unknown. Assay used: immunoSEQ multiplex PCR; TCRdb lists only in-frame clones, some missing. In the table there are under 150,000 clones, around 92% of which are singletons. These data belong to a study of T cell responses to AZD1222 COVID-19 vaccine. Notes on the study in general: Baseline serology detected seropositivity in only six AZD1222 recipients. The study reported that nearly half of spike-specific TCRs target unmutated variant regions. After the peak T cell response, and only then, were repertoires sampled.

The source was peripheral blood, collected on day 0 of AZD1222 vaccination. The sequence was collected from an adult in good health.

This CDR3 reads CASSARTSGWGISYEQYF. Written as DNA, the CDR3 is TGTGCCAGCAGTGCTAGGACTAGCGGGTGGGGGATCTCCTACGAGCAGTACTTC. This sequence joins TRBV6-1 and TRBJ2-7, with 11 bases lining up with TRBD2. The junction had 11 bases not matched to a gene; V was cut back by 4 bases and J by 0 bases. The germline V gene encodes CDR1 MNHNS and CDR2 SASEGT. CDR3 length equals 18 residues.